One and the same sample provided the 28 T cell receptor beta chains below, sequenced in a study of T cells after yellow fever vaccination. Each CDR3 protein is one row after TCRdb ran MiXCR on the 5' RACE reads. This table has approximately 550,000 distinct CDR3 sequences, about 19% appearing once. The sample consisted of PBMCs, taken 15 days after the yellow fever booster vaccination. These receptors came from a man in his thirties or forties who received the YFV17D yellow fever vaccine.

The chain has TRBV5-1 and TRBJ2-1; the D gene is possibly TRBD2 (5 bases). The length of the CDR3 is 14 residues. Germline assignment: CDR1 SGHRS and CDR2 YFSETQ. The germline V and J ends were trimmed by 1 base and 5 bases, with 10 bases remaining between them. The CDR3 DNA follows: TGCGCCAGCAGCTTGCAAGCGGCGAACAATGAGCAGTTCTTC. Encoded protein: CASSLQAANNEQFF.

This clonotype was detected a few times. V and J are TRBV20-1 and TRBJ2-1; 10 bases line up with TRBD2. V lost 3 bases and J lost 3; bases outside the gene matches: 5. Germline V CDR1 and CDR2: DFQATT, SNEGSKA (reference sequence). This CDR3 comprises 15 residues. The CDR3 nucleotides read TGCAGTGCTAGTCCGACTAGCGGGTACTACAATGAGCAGTTCTTC. This codes for CSASPTSGYYNEQFF.

For the CDR3, the DNA is TGCGCCAGCAGCGAGGGGGTTGACGCTGAAGCTTTCTTT. Protein product: CASSEGVDAEAFF. The chain joins TRBV5-1 to TRBJ1-1; D is perhaps TRBD1 (6 bases). Between the trimmed V and J ends, which lost 4 bases and 6 bases, there was a span of 13 bases. Germline CDR1 is SGHRS and CDR2 is YFSETQ. The CDR3 loop spans 13 amino acids.

Only a few counts were recorded for this clonotype. The genes are TRBV5-6 and TRBJ2-1; D gene uncertain. Looked up from germline, CDR1 is SGHDT and CDR2 is YYEEEE. The ends were cut back, 2 bases at V and 7 bases at J, with 10 bases in the middle. There are 13 residues in the CDR3. CDR3 residues: CASSFWVQNEQFF. The CDR3 bases are TGTGCCAGCAGCTTCTGGGTGCAGAATGAGCAGTTCTTC.

V usage is TRBV6-1 and J usage is TRBJ2-5, with TRBD2 matching over 11 bases. With V trimmed by 2 bases and J by 1 base, 6 bases remained unmatched. Germline CDR1 is MNHNS and CDR2 is SASEGT. The CDR3 consists of 17 residues. CDR3 nucleotides: TGTGCCAGCAGTGAATTATTAGCGGGAGGGATCCAAGAGACCCAGTACTTC. This codes for CASSELLAGGIQETQYF.

The chain recombines TRBV4-3 with TRBJ2-3, with D tentatively TRBD2 (5 bases). This CDR3 has 17 amino acids. V gave up 3 bases and J gave up 2 bases, with 18 bases separating them. Germline-derived CDR1 and CDR2 are LGHNA and YSLEER. This chain's CDR3 is CASSQAPLRAHTDTQYF. The CDR3 bases are TGCGCCAGCAGCCAGGCCCCATTGCGGGCCCACACAGATACGCAGTATTTT.

This clonotype has only a few counts. The V call is TRBV29-1, the J call TRBJ1-5; no clear D. Trimming left V 4 bases short and J 2 bases short, with 12 bases between. There are 14 residues in the CDR3. Per germline, CDR1 SQVTM and CDR2 ANQGSEA. In nucleotides, the CDR3 is TGCAGCGTTGTATTGGGGTACGGCAATCAGCCCCAGCATTTT. Its protein is CSVVLGYGNQPQHF.

The V and J genes are TRBV6-1 and TRBJ2-5; 11 nucleotides line up with TRBD1. V lost 5 bases and J lost 2; bases outside the gene matches: 13. Germline CDR1 MNHNS, CDR2 SASEGT. This CDR3 region has 18 residues. The CDR3 reads CASSPRQSRDRGQETQYF. The CDR3 coding sequence is TGTGCCAGCAGTCCCCGCCAAAGTAGGGACAGGGGGCAAGAGACCCAGTACTTC.

This clonotype was counted between two and nine times. This chain joins TRBV15 and TRBJ2-2; D is ambiguous. The germline gives CDR1 LNHNV, CDR2 YYDKDF (reference sequence). The CDR3 length is 11 residues. V lost 8 bases, J lost 4 bases, and 5 bases lay in between. The CDR3: CATEGTGELFF. CDR3 coding DNA: TGTGCCACCGAAGGCACCGGGGAGCTGTTTTTT. Full variable domain (rest looked up from reference TRBV15 and TRBJ2-2): DAMVIQNPRYQVTQFGKPVTLSCSQTLNHNVMYWYQQKSSQAPKLLFHYYDKDFNNEADTPDNFQSRRPNTSFCFLDIRSPGLGDTAMYLCATEGTGELFFGEGSRLTVL.

Only a few counts were recorded for this clonotype. The CDR3 coding sequence is TGCAGTGCTAGCGATCGGGCTGGGGCCAACGTCCTGACTTTC. This translates into CSASDRAGANVLTF. The chain joins TRBV20-1 to TRBJ2-6; D is undetermined. This CDR3 has 14 amino acids. Looked up from germline, CDR1 is DFQATT and CDR2 is SNEGSKA (reference sequence). The V end was cut by 3 bases, the J end by 2 bases, with 8 bases between.

The J gene is TRBJ2-5, the V gene TRBV5-1; D is unresolved. V was cut by 6 bases and J by 5 bases, with 14 bases left in between. The CDR3 contains 13 residues. Germline V CDR1 and CDR2: SGHRS, YFSETQ. DNA of the CDR3: TGCGCCAGCACTAACAAAGGTCAGGAGACCCAGTACTTC. This encodes CASTNKGQETQYF.

For the CDR3, the DNA is TGTGCCACCAGTGATCCAGGGGGAGCGGGTAATGAGCAGTTCTTC. Translation: CATSDPGGAGNEQFF. The V and J genes are TRBV24-1 and TRBJ2-1, with TRBD1 as a possible D gene (7 bases). This CDR3 has 15 amino acids. CDR1 and CDR2 (germline): KGHDR, SFDVKD. Trimming removed 3 bases from V and 7 bases from J, with 15 bases in between.

V usage is TRBV5-1 and J usage is TRBJ2-7; possibly TRBD1 or TRBD2 for D (6 bases each). This CDR3 comprises 16 residues. Germline V gene data show CDR1 as SGHRS and CDR2 as YFSETQ. Deletions cut 4 bases from V and 3 bases from J, with 20 bases between. As DNA, the CDR3 is TGCGCCAGCAGCCCGGGGGCATGGACAGAAAACTACGAGCAGTACTTC. This sequence encodes CASSPGAWTENYEQYF.

This clonotype showed up just a few times. This chain uses TRBV5-1 with TRBJ2-1; 16 bases match TRBD2. Germline-derived CDR1 and CDR2 are SGHRS and YFSETQ. The CDR3 runs 18 residues. Unmatched junction bases numbered 12, after V lost 4 bases and J lost 8 bases. Here the CDR3 DNA reads TGCGCCAGCAGCAAGGGACTAGCGGGAGGGCCCGGCGTTGATGAGCAGTTCTTC. This encodes CASSKGLAGGPGVDEQFF.

This clonotype was observed a handful of times. The gene calls are TRBV7-2 and TRBJ2-1, with 8 bases fitting TRBD2. The CDR3 extends over 16 amino acids. CDR1 is SGHTA and CDR2 is FQGNSA in the germline V gene. V shed 1 base and J 8 bases; nucleotides not matched to a gene: 10. The CDR3 sequence is CASSLESSGGWDEQFF. The CDR3 DNA follows: TGTGCCAGCAGCTTAGAGAGCAGCGGGGGATGGGATGAGCAGTTCTTC.

J is TRBJ1-4 and V is TRBV7-2; D remains ambiguous. This CDR3 is built from 16 residues. Germline V lookup: CDR1 SGHTA, CDR2 FQGNSA. The ends were cut back, 4 bases at V and 0 bases at J, with 12 bases in the middle. CDR3 nucleotide sequence: TGTGCCAGCAGCTCCCGTGGATGGGCAACTAATGAAAAACTGTTTTTT. Its protein product is CASSSRGWATNEKLFF.

DNA for the CDR3: TGTGCCAGCAGGGAGGGGTTGGAGCGCCACTACGAGCAGTACTTC. As protein: CASREGLERHYEQYF. The chain uses TRBV7-2 and TRBJ2-7, with a weak D call TRBD2 (6 bases). The V end was cut by 6 bases, the J end by 3 bases, with 18 bases between. Germline V lookup: CDR1 SGHTA, CDR2 FQGNSA. The CDR3 has 15 amino acids.

As to this clonotype: Being one base from a much bigger clone, this may be a read error. The chain combines TRBV5-4 with TRBJ2-2, with a possible D match to TRBD2 (5 bases). The germline V gene encodes CDR1 SGHNT and CDR2 YYREEE (reference sequence). This CDR3 region has 13 residues. The CDR3 region is CASSLTDTGELCF. As DNA, the CDR3 is TGTGCCAGCAGCTTGACTGACACCGGGGAGCTGTGTTTT.

The rearrangement uses TRBV20-1 and TRBJ2-1; the D is unclear. The CDR3 covers 11 residues. Germline V gene sequence: CDR1 DFQATT, CDR2 SNEGSKA (reference sequence). The V end was cut by 6 bases, the J end by 6 bases, with 9 bases between. CDR3 sequence reads: CSAGLPNEQFF. CDR3 DNA: TGCAGTGCGGGCCTCCCCAATGAGCAGTTCTTC.

In its sample, this clonotype was seen a few times. The genes are TRBV5-6 and TRBJ2-2, with 9 nucleotides matching TRBD1. There are 15 residues in the CDR3. Germline V gives CDR1 SGHDT, CDR2 YYEEEE. V lost 2 bases to trimming and J lost 5 bases; unmatched junction nucleotides: 4. The CDR3 nucleotides are TGTGCCAGCAGCTTAGACAGGGGGGAAACCGGGGAGCTGTTTTTT. It codes for CASSLDRGETGELFF.

This clonotype appeared a few times. J is TRBJ2-2 and V is TRBV24-1, with D perhaps assigned TRBD1 or TRBD2 (5 bases each). V lost 5 bases and J lost 7, with 16 bases in between. The V gene's germline CDR1 is KGHDR and CDR2 SFDVKD. The CDR3 has 15 residues. CDR3 amino acids: CATSGDLPENGELFF. The DNA of the CDR3 is TGTGCCACCAGTGGGGACCTCCCGGAGAACGGGGAGCTGTTTTTT.

This clonotype was observed a few times. CDR3 region: CASSFTGHLNQPQHF. The CDR3 DNA reads TGTGCCAGCAGCTTCACCGGACACCTTAATCAGCCCCAGCATTTT. The chain recombines TRBV7-2 with TRBJ1-5, with D possibly matching TRBD1 (5 bases). CDR1 SGHTA and CDR2 FQGNSA come from the germline V gene. CDR3 length equals 15 residues. V was shortened by 3 bases and J by 4 bases, with 13 bases between the two germline ends.

This clonotype was observed many times. The genes are TRBV12-3 or TRBV12-4 and TRBJ2-2, with 7 bases that match TRBD2. The CDR3 covers 16 residues. The trim removed 1 base at V and 0 bases at J, leaving 2 bases unmatched. The CDR3 reads CASSLGGSPNTGELFF. The CDR3 DNA sequence: TGTGCCAGCAGTTTAGGCGGGAGCCCGAACACCGGGGAGCTGTTTTTT.

The CDR3 loop is CASSLPYRHSYEQYF. In DNA, the CDR3 is TGTGCCAGCAGTTTGCCTTACCGTCACTCCTACGAGCAGTACTTC. The gene calls are TRBV28 and TRBJ2-7; D is uncertain. With 3 bases removed from V and 0 bases from J, the gap between germline ends came to 12 bases. This CDR3 is built from 15 residues. Germline V gives CDR1 MDHEN, CDR2 SYDVKM.

This clonotype was picked up a small number of times. The chain carries TRBV7-2 and TRBJ2-7, with a weak D call TRBD1 (6 bases). CDR3 size: 14 residues. CDR1 is SGHTA and CDR2 is FQGNSA in the germline V gene. Deletions cut 5 bases from V and 3 bases from J, with 14 bases between. CDR3 coding DNA: TGTGCCAGCAGCCGAACGACAGGAGACTACGAGCAGTACTTC. Translating it yields CASSRTTGDYEQYF.

V and J are TRBV20-1 and TRBJ2-1; D unclear. V dropped 6 bases and J dropped 3 bases, with 6 bases sitting between them. This CDR3 contains 11 residues. From germline, CDR1 is DFQATT and CDR2 SNEGSKA (reference sequence). CDR3 residues: CSAGDYNEQFF. For the CDR3, the DNA is TGCAGTGCGGGTGACTACAATGAGCAGTTCTTC.

This clonotype was detected a few times. The V call is TRBV12-3 or TRBV12-4, the J call TRBJ2-1; 7 bases are a match to TRBD2. The length of the CDR3 is 15 residues. Trimming took 1 base from V and 5 from J; bases not matched to a gene: 5. CDR3 loop: CASSLGGAGDNEQFF. CDR3 DNA sequence: TGTGCCAGCAGTTTAGGAGGGGCGGGAGACAATGAGCAGTTCTTC.

The V and J genes are TRBV30 and TRBJ2-7; 9 positions match TRBD2. The CDR3 runs 13 residues. Germline trimming cut 4 bases from V and 3 bases from J; bases unmatched to any gene: 4. The germline V gene has CDR1 GTSNPN and CDR2 SVGIG (reference sequence). The CDR3 sequence is CAWIGREGYEQYF. DNA of the CDR3: TGTGCCTGGATAGGGCGGGAGGGCTACGAGCAGTACTTC.